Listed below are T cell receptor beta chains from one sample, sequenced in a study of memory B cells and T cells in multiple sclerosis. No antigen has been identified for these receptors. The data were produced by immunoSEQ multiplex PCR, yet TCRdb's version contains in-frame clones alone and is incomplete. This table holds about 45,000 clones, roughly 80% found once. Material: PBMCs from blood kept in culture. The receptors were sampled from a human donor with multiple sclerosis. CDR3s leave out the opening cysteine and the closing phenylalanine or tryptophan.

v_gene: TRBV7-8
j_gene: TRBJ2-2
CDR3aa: ASSLKRDPGELF

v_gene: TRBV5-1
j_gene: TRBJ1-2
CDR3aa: ASSPPPRTGTNYGYT

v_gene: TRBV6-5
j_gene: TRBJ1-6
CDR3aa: ASSYSFNSPLH

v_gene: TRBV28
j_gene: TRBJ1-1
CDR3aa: ASSLGRTLNTEAF

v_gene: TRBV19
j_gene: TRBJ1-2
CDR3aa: ASTEQRHYGYT

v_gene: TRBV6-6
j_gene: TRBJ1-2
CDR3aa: ASRPGELYGYT

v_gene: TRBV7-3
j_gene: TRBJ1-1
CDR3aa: ASSLTMGARAF

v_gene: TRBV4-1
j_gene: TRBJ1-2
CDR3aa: ASSQAGTGSGGYT

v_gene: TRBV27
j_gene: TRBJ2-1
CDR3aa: ASSHRGGFYNEQF

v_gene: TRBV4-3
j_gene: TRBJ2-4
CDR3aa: ASSQDLGQGKNIQY